Below are 18 T cell receptor beta chains sequenced from a single sample in a study of beta chain features in type 1 diabetes. What was sequenced were expressed TCRB transcripts, since all of the isolated RNA had been reverse transcribed. Here immunoSEQ multiplex PCR was the method, and the copy in TCRdb shows in-frame clones only, minus some. This table holds just under 150,000 clones, 13% found once. These receptors have no identified antigens. Overall study findings and caveats: TCRB CDR3s from Type 1 diabetes patients were moderately but significantly shorter in all four CD4+ subsets.

The source material was central memory CD4+ T cells from blood. The receptor source for this set is a man in his late teens or twenties with type 1 diabetes.

This clone has just a few counts. The chain employs TRBV9 and TRBJ2-5; TRBD1 might be the D (6 bases). Trimming took off 5 bases at V and 2 bases at J, with 16 bases between the two ends. The CDR3 is 15 amino acids. Per germline, CDR1 SGDLS and CDR2 YYNGEE. The chain's CDR3 is CASSVTGTNQETQYF. CDR3 bases: TGTGCCAGCAGTGTAACCGGGACAAATCAAGAGACCCAGTACTTC.

This clone was found a few times. This chain joins TRBV23-1 and TRBJ1-4; D uncertain. TRBV23-1 is an open reading frame whose function is uncertain. V was trimmed by 1 base and J by 8 bases, leaving 11 bases between them. CDR3 size: 14 residues. The CDR3 DNA is TGCGCCAGCAGTCAATGTGTTGTGGGGGAAAAACTGTTTTTT. It translates to CASSQCVVGEKLFF.

This clone came up a few times. This specimen includes other DNA sequences encoding the same CDR3. This chain joins TRBV30 and TRBJ1-1; 11 bases fit TRBD1. V was clipped by 3 bases and J by 4 bases; unmatched bases: 1. The CDR3 is 13 residues long. Germline CDR1 is GTSNPN and CDR2 is SVGIG (reference sequence). CDR3 protein: CAWSGTGGTEAFF. CDR3 bases: TGTGCCTGGAGCGGGACAGGGGGCACTGAAGCTTTCTTT.

This clone has just a few counts. The V gene is TRBV5-4, the J gene TRBJ2-5; 15 bases agree with TRBD2. Germline V lookup: CDR1 SGHNT, CDR2 YYREEE (reference sequence). The CDR3 runs 17 residues. After removal of 3 bases from V and 5 bases from J, the junction contained 8 bases not matched to a gene. CDR3: CASSSSGLAGGRETQYF. CDR3 in DNA: TGTGCCAGCAGCTCCTCGGGACTAGCGGGGGGCAGGGAGACCCAGTACTTC.

The V and J genes are TRBV7-9 and TRBJ1-3; D is unclear. Trimming took 4 bases from V and 2 from J, leaving 3 bases between them. CDR1 and CDR2 (germline): SEHNR, FQNEAQ (reference sequence). This CDR3 is 12 amino acids long. CDR3 loop: CASSSPGNTIYF. In DNA, the CDR3 is TGTGCCAGCAGCTCCCCTGGAAACACCATATATTTT.

There are a few counts of this clone. The chain links TRBV9 to TRBJ1-6; no firm D call. This CDR3 contains 15 residues. Trimming left V 4 bases short and J 0 bases short, with 8 bases between. CDR1 is SGDLS and CDR2 is YYNGEE in the germline V gene. The CDR3 sequence is CASSPGGSYNSPLHF. The DNA of the CDR3 is TGTGCCAGCAGCCCAGGAGGCTCCTATAATTCACCCCTCCACTTT.

A few counts support this clone. The chain links TRBV9 to TRBJ1-1; TRBD1 might be the D (5 bases). Trimming removed 0 bases from V and 13 bases from J, with 13 bases in between. Germline V CDR1 and CDR2: SGDLS, YYNGEE. The CDR3 spans 12 residues. The DNA of the CDR3 is TGTGCCAGCAGCGTAGAAGGGACGAATCTTTTCTTT. This encodes CASSVEGTNLFF.

On this clone itself: This sample includes further DNA sequences coding for the same CDR3. The chain has TRBV27 and TRBJ1-1, with TRBD1 as a possible D gene (5 bases). The V end lost 2 bases, the J end lost 1 base, and 8 bases lay between the germline ends. This CDR3 comprises 14 residues. Germline-derived CDR1 and CDR2 are MNHEY and SMNVEV (reference sequence). The CDR3: CASSLVGANTEAFF. DNA for the CDR3: TGTGCCAGCAGTTTAGTTGGGGCGAACACTGAAGCTTTCTTT.

This clone was found a few times. V is TRBV11-2 and J is TRBJ1-5, with D possibly TRBD1 on 5 matching bases. CDR1 and CDR2 from the germline V gene are SGHAT and FQNNGV. Between the trimmed V and J ends, which lost 0 bases and 6 bases, there was a span of 12 bases. There are 15 residues in the CDR3. The CDR3, as DNA: TGTGCCAGCAGCTTAGACGCAGGGTTGGGTCAGCCCCAGCATTTT. Translated: CASSLDAGLGQPQHF.

This clone was seen only a few times. V is TRBV15 and J is TRBJ1-1; D is undetermined. Looked up from germline, CDR1 is LNHNV and CDR2 is YYDKDF (reference sequence). CDR3 length equals 16 residues. V was shortened by 1 base and J by 0 bases, with 12 bases between the two germline ends. The CDR3 nucleotides read TGTGCCACCAGCAGAGTCCTCTTCTCAGTGAACACTGAAGCTTTCTTT. Translated: CATSRVLFSVNTEAFF. The complete variable domain, with remaining parts taken from reference TRBV15 and TRBJ1-1, reads DAMVIQNPRYQVTQFGKPVTLSCSQTLNHNVMYWYQQKSSQAPKLLFHYYDKDFNNEADTPDNFQSRRPNTSFCFLDIRSPGLGDTAMYLCATSRVLFSVNTEAFFGQGTRLTVV.

The rearrangement uses TRBV28 and TRBJ2-6; D unclear. The CDR3 is 17 residues long. V was trimmed by 5 bases and J by 0 bases, leaving 14 bases between them. The germline V gene has CDR1 MDHEN and CDR2 SYDVKM. This chain's CDR3 is CASSRTPADSGANVLTF. The CDR3 DNA reads TGTGCCAGCAGTCGAACGCCTGCAGACTCTGGGGCCAACGTCCTGACTTTC.

This clone has a count of ten or more. The chain links TRBV7-9 to TRBJ2-3; no reliable D call. Trimming removed 6 bases at V and 5 bases at J, with 9 bases between. CDR1 is SEHNR and CDR2 is FQNEAQ in the germline V gene (reference sequence). This CDR3 has 12 amino acids. The CDR3 spells CASSSTLDTQYF. The CDR3 nucleotides are TGTGCCAGCAGTTCGACCCTAGATACGCAGTATTTT. The full variable domain, its missing parts supplied by reference TRBV7-9 and TRBJ2-3, is DTGVSQNPRHKITKRGQNVTFRCDPISEHNRLYWYRQTLGQGPEFLTYFQNEAQLEKSRLLSDRFSAERPKGSFSTLEIQRTEQGDSAMYLCASSSTLDTQYFGPGTRLTVL.

Many counts were recorded for this clone. This chain connects TRBV18 to TRBJ1-4; D gene unclear. CDR3 length equals 13 residues. Trimming removed 9 bases from V and 0 bases from J, with 8 bases in between. Germline CDR1 is KGHSH and CDR2 is LQKENI. The CDR3 loop reads CASQISTNEKLFF. The DNA of the CDR3 is TGTGCCAGTCAAATTTCAACTAATGAAAAACTGTTTTTT.

This clone has only a few counts. The rearrangement joins TRBV4-1 to TRBJ2-5; D is undetermined. The CDR3 spans 16 residues. The V end lost 0 bases, the J end lost 4 bases, and 15 bases lay between the germline ends. The V gene's germline CDR1 is MGHRA and CDR2 YSYEKL. CDR3 nucleotides: TGCGCCAGCAGCCAAGAACCCCCTCATAGCAGAGAGACCCAGTACTTC. Its translation is CASSQEPPHSRETQYF.

This rearrangement joins TRBV5-6 to TRBJ1-3; D is uncertain. V gave up 3 bases and J gave up 0 bases, with 19 bases separating them. The length of the CDR3 is 18 residues. CDR1 is SGHDT, CDR2 YYEEEE, per germline. The CDR3 sequence is CASSSRTGWWSSGNTIYF. The CDR3 region has the DNA TGTGCCAGCAGCTCGCGGACGGGATGGTGGAGCTCTGGAAACACCATATATTTT.

This clone appeared many times. The rearrangement links TRBV9 to TRBJ2-3; D is perhaps TRBD2 (6 bases). This CDR3 has 15 amino acids. CDR1 is SGDLS and CDR2 is YYNGEE in the germline V gene. Trimming shortened V by 3 bases and J by 2 bases, and 13 bases separated the two germline ends. CDR3 sequence reads: CASSGTRGSTDTQYF. The CDR3 nucleotides read TGTGCCAGCAGCGGGACTCGGGGGTCCACAGATACGCAGTATTTT.

V and J are TRBV6-4 and TRBJ2-3; D unclear. The V end was cut by 0 bases, the J end by 4 bases, with 8 bases between. CDR1 MRHNA and CDR2 SNTAGT come from the germline V gene. CDR3 size: 14 residues. The CDR3 spells CASSDSGTPDTQYF. CDR3 DNA sequence: TGTGCCAGCAGTGACTCGGGAACCCCAGATACGCAGTATTTT.

This clone was counted between two and nine times. The genes are TRBV29-1 and TRBJ1-5, with 7 nucleotides matching TRBD1. Germline CDR1 and CDR2: SQVTM and ANQGSEA. The length of the CDR3 is 13 residues. Losses at the gene ends were 4 bases for V and 7 bases for J; bases not matched to a gene: 7. The CDR3 sequence: CSVVGQTGQPQHF. The CDR3 nucleotides read TGCAGCGTTGTGGGACAGACGGGGCAGCCCCAGCATTTT.